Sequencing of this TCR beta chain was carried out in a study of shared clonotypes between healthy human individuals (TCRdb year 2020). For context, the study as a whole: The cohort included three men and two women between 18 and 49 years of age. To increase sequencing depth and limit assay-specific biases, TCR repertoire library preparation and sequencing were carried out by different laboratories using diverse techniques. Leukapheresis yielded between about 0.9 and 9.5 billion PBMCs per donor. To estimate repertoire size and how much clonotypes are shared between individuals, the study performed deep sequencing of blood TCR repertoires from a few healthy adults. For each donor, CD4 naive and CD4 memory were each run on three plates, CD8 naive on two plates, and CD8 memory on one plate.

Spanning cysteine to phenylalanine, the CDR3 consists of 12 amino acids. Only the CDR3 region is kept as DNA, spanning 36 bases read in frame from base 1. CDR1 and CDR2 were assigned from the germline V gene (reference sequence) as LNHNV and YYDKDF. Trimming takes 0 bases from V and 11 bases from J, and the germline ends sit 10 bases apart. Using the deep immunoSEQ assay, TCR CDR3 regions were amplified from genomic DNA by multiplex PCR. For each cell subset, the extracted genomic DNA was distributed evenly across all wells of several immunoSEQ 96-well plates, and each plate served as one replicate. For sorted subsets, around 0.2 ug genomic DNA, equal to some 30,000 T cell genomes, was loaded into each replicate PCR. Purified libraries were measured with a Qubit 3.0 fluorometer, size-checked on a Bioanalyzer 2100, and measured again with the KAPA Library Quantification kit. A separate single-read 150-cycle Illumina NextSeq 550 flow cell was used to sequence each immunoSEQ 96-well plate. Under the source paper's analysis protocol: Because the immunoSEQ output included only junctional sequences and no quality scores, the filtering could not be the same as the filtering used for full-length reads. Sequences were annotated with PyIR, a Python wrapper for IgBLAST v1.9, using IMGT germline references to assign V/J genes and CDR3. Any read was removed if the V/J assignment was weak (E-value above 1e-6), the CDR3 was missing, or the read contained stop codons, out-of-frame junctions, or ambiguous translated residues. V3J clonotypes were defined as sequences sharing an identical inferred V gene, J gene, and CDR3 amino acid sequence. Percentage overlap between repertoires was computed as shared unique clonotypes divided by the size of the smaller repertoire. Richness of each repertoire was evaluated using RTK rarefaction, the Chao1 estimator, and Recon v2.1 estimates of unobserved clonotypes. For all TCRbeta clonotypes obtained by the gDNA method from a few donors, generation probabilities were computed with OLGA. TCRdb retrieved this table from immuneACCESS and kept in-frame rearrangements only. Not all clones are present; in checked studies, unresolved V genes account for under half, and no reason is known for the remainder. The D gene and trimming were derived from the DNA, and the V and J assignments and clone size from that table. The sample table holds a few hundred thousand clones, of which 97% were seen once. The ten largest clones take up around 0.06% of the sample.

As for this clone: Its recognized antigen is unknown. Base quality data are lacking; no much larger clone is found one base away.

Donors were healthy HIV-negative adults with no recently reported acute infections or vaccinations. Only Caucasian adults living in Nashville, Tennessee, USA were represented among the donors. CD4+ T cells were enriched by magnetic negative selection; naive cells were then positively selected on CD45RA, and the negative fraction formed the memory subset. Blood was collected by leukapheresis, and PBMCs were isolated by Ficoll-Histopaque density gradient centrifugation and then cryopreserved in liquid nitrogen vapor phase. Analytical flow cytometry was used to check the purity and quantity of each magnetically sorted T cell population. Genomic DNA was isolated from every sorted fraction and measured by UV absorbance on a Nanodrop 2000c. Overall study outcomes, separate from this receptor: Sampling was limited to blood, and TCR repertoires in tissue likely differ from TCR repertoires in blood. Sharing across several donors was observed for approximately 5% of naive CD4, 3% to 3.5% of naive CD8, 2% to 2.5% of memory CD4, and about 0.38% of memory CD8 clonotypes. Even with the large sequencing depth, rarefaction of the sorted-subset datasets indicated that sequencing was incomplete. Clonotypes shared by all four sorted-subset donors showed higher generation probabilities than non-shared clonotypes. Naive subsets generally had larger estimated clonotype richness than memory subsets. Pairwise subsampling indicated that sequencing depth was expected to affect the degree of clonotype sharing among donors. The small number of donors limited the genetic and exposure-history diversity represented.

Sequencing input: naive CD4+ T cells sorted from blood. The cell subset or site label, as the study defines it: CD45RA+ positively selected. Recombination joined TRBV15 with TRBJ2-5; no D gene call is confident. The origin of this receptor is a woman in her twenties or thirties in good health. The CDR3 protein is CATSRDKVQQYF. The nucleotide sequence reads TGTGCCACCAGCAGAGATAAGGTACAGCAGTACTTC.